This TCR beta chain appears in the sequencing data of a study of human T cells and chemical hapten exposure. At the level of the study: A roughly 2 cm by roughly 2 cm inner upper arm patch received 2% DPC for sensitization.

Findings and limits, study-wide: Unchanged with DPC sensitization were TCRs above 1 in 1000 frequency.

CDR1 is MGHRA and CDR2 is YSYEKL in the germline V gene. The CDR3 extends over 14 amino acids. Between the trimmed V and J ends, which lost 0 bases and 8 bases, there was a span of 13 bases. Using its own MiXCR run on the RACE reads, TCRdb lists one record per CDR3 protein. The top ten clones hold around 2% of a sample with some 400,000 distinct CDR3 sequences, nearly 5% of them seen once. The time point was: patch test 1, 2 weeks after DPC sensitization. Treatment given: therapeutic diphenylcyclopropenone sensitization with weekly scalp DPC. Those who donated were patients with alopecia, 18 to 70 years of age, and suitable for DPC. This clonotype was counted between two and nine times. Its antigen remains unidentified.

The chain joins TRBV4-1 to TRBJ1-2; no clear D gene. The sequence was obtained from a woman between 50 and 59 years old with alopecia areata. Some clones in this sample may be carry-over from other donors' samples. The sample was whole blood, taken in connection with sensitization to the hapten diphenylcyclopropenone (DPC). The CDR3 region has the DNA TGCGCCAGCAGCCAAGATAACAGCATACAGGGCTACACCTTC. This encodes CASSQDNSIQGYTF.